These T cell receptor beta chains were read from a single sample in a study of shared clonotypes between healthy human individuals. TCRdb keeps only in-frame clones here, not all; method: immunoSEQ multiplex PCR. There are around 2.3 million clones in the sample; under 97% occur only once, and approximately 0.13% lies in the top ten. The sequencing sample was made of naive CD4+ T cells sorted from blood. The receptors shown here come from a man in his late teens or twenties in good health. Both conserved end residues are part of each CDR3. A D gene is named only where the DNA matches it firmly. Rows give clone size only sometimes, using once, few, many, or a class for an expanded clone.

V	size	D	J	DNA	CDR3
TRBV2	-	TRBD2	TRBJ2-7	TGTGCCAGCAGGTGGCTAGCGGGGACCCAGGAGTACTTC	CASRWLAGTQEYF
TRBV2	-	-	TRBJ1-2	TGTGCCAGCAGAGCCGACAGAGACGATAACTATGGCTACACCTTC	CASRADRDDNYGYTF
TRBV5-1	-	-	TRBJ1-2	TGCGCCAGCAGCCCTAGAGGGGAAGGGAATGGCTACACCTTC	CASSPRGEGNGYTF
TRBV5-4	-	TRBD1	TRBJ2-5	TGTGCCAGCAGCTTGGTAACAGGGGGCGTTGAGACCCAGTACTTC	CASSLVTGGVETQYF
TRBV18	-	TRBD1	TRBJ2-5	TGTGCCAGCTCACCGGGGACAGTAACACAAGAGACCCAGTACTTC	CASSPGTVTQETQYF
TRBV5-6	-	-	TRBJ1-2	TGTGCCAGCAGCTTACGTGGCGCCCCACCGGGAAATGGCTACACCTTC	CASSLRGAPPGNGYTF
TRBV6-5	-	TRBD1	TRBJ1-2	TGTGCCAGCAAGCGGGACAGCGCTAACTATGGCTACACCTTC	CASKRDSANYGYTF
TRBV18	-	-	TRBJ2-7	TGTGCCAGCTCACCTGGGCGGGAATCCTACGAGCAGTACTTC	CASSPGRESYEQYF
TRBV7-2	-	-	TRBJ1-2	TGTGCCAGCAGCCCAGGGAGACAGGACCTCCACTATGGCTACACCTTC	CASSPGRQDLHYGYTF
TRBV18	-	-	TRBJ2-1	TGTGCCAGCTCACCGCGAAGAATGGCCAATGAGCAGTTCTTC	CASSPRRMANEQFF
TRBV28	-	TRBD1	TRBJ1-2	TGTGCCAGCAGTACACACAGGGGACTCGGCTACACCTTC	CASSTHRGLGYTF
TRBV5-4	-	-	TRBJ2-6	TGTGCCAGCAGCTTGGCCACCTCCAGGGGCTCCGGGGCCAACGTCCTGACTTTC	CASSLATSRGSGANVLTF
TRBV10-3	-	TRBD1	TRBJ2-7	TGTGCCATCAGACGGACAGGGGGGTCCTACGAGCAGTACTTC	CAIRRTGGSYEQYF
TRBV27	once	-	TRBJ1-1	TGTGCCAGCAGTTTAAGGCGGGCAGGGTGGGACGCTGAAGCTTTCTTT	CASSLRRAGWDAEAFF
TRBV28	-	TRBD1	TRBJ2-5	TGTGCCAGCAGTCCGCGCGGGACAGGGGTGACCCAGTACTTC	CASSPRGTGVTQYF
TRBV6-7	once	TRBD2	TRBJ2-1	TGTGCCAGCAGTTACTCGTTTAGCGGGAGGAGTAAAAACGAGCAGTTCTTC	CASSYSFSGRSKNEQFF
TRBV6-1	-	TRBD1	TRBJ1-5	TGTGCCAGCAGACAGGGGGCGTTTAGCAATCAGCCCCAGCATTTT	CASRQGAFSNQPQHF
TRBV30	-	TRBD1	TRBJ1-1	TGTGCCTGGCGTCCGGGACAGATGAACACTGAAGCTTTCTTT	CAWRPGQMNTEAFF
TRBV5-1	-	TRBD1	TRBJ2-7	TGCGCCAGCAGCCCCGGACAGGGGGGCGAGCAGTACTTC	CASSPGQGGEQYF
TRBV6-1	once	-	TRBJ2-5	TGTGCCAGCAGTGCGTTGAAGACCCAGTACTTC	CASSALKTQYF
TRBV6-5	-	TRBD1	TRBJ2-7	TGTGCCAGCAGCCCGGACAGGAGAGCCTACGAGCAGTACTTC	CASSPDRRAYEQYF
TRBV5-4	-	TRBD1	TRBJ1-2	TGTGCCAGCAGCTCCGACAGGGATGGCTACACCTTC	CASSSDRDGYTF
TRBV9	-	-	TRBJ2-7	TGTGCCAGCAGCGTAGATTTACAGGGTCGCTACGAGCAGTACTTC	CASSVDLQGRYEQYF
TRBV7-2	-	TRBD2	TRBJ2-3	TGTGCCAGCAGCTCCCAAATTGGACTAGCAAGAAACACAGATACGCAGTATTTT	CASSSQIGLARNTDTQYF
TRBV30	once	-	TRBJ2-1	TGTGCCTGGCAAAGATGGGCGAGACGAAATGAGCAGTTCTTC	CAWQRWARRNEQFF
TRBV18	-	-	TRBJ2-4	TGTGCCAGCTCACCTACGACAGGAGGGGAAAACATTCAGTACTTC	CASSPTTGGENIQYF
TRBV5-1	-	TRBD1	TRBJ2-2	TGCGCCAGCAGTCCCGGGACAGGGGGCTCCGGGGAGCTGTTTTTT	CASSPGTGGSGELFF
TRBV5-1	-	-	TRBJ2-1	TGCGCCAGCAGCTTGGAGGGCCTAGGGGTAGTGAGTGAGCAGTTCTTC	CASSLEGLGVVSEQFF
TRBV7-2	-	TRBD1	TRBJ2-7	TGTGCCAGCAGCCGGGGCTTCGGACAGGGGGGCTACGAGCAGTACTTC	CASSRGFGQGGYEQYF
TRBV30	-	-	TRBJ2-3	TGTGCCTGGAGAATAGCTAGCACAGATACGCAGTATTTT	CAWRIASTDTQYF
TRBV7-9	-	-	TRBJ2-2	TGTGCCAGCAGCATGATGGGGTACACCGGGGAGCTGTTTTTT	CASSMMGYTGELFF
TRBV7-9	-	TRBD1	TRBJ1-2	TGTGCCAGCAGCCCGGGACAGTCTACGTTTGGCTACACCTTC	CASSPGQSTFGYTF
TRBV9	-	TRBD2	TRBJ2-1	TGTGCCAGCAGCGGCCCTAGCGGGTACAATGAGCAGTTCTTC	CASSGPSGYNEQFF
TRBV6-5	-	-	TRBJ2-5	TGTGCCAGCAGTTCTCTTGGACTGAGACAAGAGACCCAGTACTTC	CASSSLGLRQETQYF
TRBV7-9	-	TRBD1	TRBJ2-2	TGTGCCAGCAGCTCCTCTGGACAGGGGAACACCGGGGAGCTGTTTTTT	CASSSSGQGNTGELFF
TRBV30	-	-	TRBJ1-5	TGTGCCTGGAGTCAGTGGGGTGGCAATCAGCCCCAGCATTTT	CAWSQWGGNQPQHF
TRBV29-1	-	-	TRBJ1-3	TGCAGCGTCCTATTAAAAAACACCATATATTTT	CSVLLKNTIYF
TRBV28	-	-	TRBJ1-5	TGTGCCAGTTCAAGAGGAGTCCAGCCCCAGCATTTT	CASSRGVQPQHF
TRBV5-1	-	-	TRBJ2-7	TGCGCCAGCAGTTCTAACCCTGACTTAAACTACGAGCAGTACTTC	CASSSNPDLNYEQYF
TRBV19	-	TRBD2	TRBJ2-5	TGTGCCAGTAGCATAGCGGGACGAGAGACCCAGTACTTC	CASSIAGRETQYF
TRBV5-1	-	-	TRBJ2-1	TGCGCCAGCAGCTTGAGTCCACTCGAGCAGTTCTTC	CASSLSPLEQFF
TRBV6-5	-	TRBD1	TRBJ1-5	TGTGCCAGCAGTAAAGGGACAGGCAACAATCAGCCCCAGCATTTT	CASSKGTGNNQPQHF
TRBV27	-	TRBD2	TRBJ2-2	TGTGCCAGCAGGGAGCGGGGAGACTTCATCGCCGGGGAGCTGTTTTTT	CASRERGDFIAGELFF
TRBV6-1	-	TRBD2	TRBJ2-3	TGTGCCAGCAGTGAGATAGCGGGGGGGCGAGATACGCAGTATTTT	CASSEIAGGRDTQYF